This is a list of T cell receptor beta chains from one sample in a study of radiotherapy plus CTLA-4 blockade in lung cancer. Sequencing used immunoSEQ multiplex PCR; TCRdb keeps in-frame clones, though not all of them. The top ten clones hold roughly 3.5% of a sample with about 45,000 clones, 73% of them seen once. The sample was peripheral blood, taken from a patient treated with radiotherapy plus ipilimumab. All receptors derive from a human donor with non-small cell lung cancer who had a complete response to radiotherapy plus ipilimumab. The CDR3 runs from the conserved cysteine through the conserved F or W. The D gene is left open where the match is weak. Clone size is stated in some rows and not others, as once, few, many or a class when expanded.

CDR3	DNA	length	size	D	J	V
CASSLYNEQFF	TGTGCCAGCAGTCTTTACAATGAGCAGTTCTTC	11	.	.	TRBJ2-1	TRBV6-1
CATTPRDSYSTGELFF	TGTGCCACCACCCCCCGGGACTCGTACAGCACCGGGGAGCTGTTTTTT	16	.	.	TRBJ2-2	TRBV2
CATSSNRDTEWGYGYTF	TGTGCCACCAGCAGCAACCGGGACACAGAATGGGGCTATGGCTACACCTTC	17	.	.	TRBJ1-2	TRBV15
CASSWPGSRQFF	TGTGCCAGCAGCTGGCCAGGGTCCCGGCAGTTCTTC	12	few	.	TRBJ2-1	TRBV7-2
CASSFWTNRGSSNYGYTF	TGTGCCAGCAGTTTCTGGACCAACCGAGGGTCTTCTAACTATGGCTACACCTTC	18	.	.	TRBJ1-2	TRBV28
CASSFDRGAYEQYF	TGTGCCAGCAGCTTTGATCGGGGGGCCTACGAGCAGTACTTC	14	.	TRBD2	TRBJ2-7	TRBV7-2
CASSDHRAYEQYF	TGTGCCAGCAGTGACCACAGGGCCTACGAGCAGTACTTC	13	.	.	TRBJ2-7	TRBV2
CAWEDFNEKLFF	TGTGCCTGGGAGGACTTTAATGAAAAACTGTTTTTT	12	.	.	TRBJ1-4	TRBV30
CASSLMTGGDYNEQFF	TGTGCCAGCTCACTCATGACCGGGGGGGATTACAATGAGCAGTTCTTC	16	once	TRBD2	TRBJ2-1	TRBV18
CASSQAQNMNTEAFF	TGCGCCAGCAGCCAAGCTCAGAACATGAACACTGAAGCTTTCTTT	15	.	.	TRBJ1-1	TRBV4-1
CASSRASTFSGNTIYF	TGTGCCAGCAGCCGCGCGAGTACTTTCTCTGGAAACACCATATATTTT	16	.	.	TRBJ1-3	TRBV7-9
CASSTLSLRPGEQYF	TGTGCCAGCAGCACCCTATCGCTGCGGCCGGGTGAGCAGTACTTC	15	once	.	TRBJ2-7	TRBV13
CASSARQGETQYF	TGTGCCAGCAGCGCCAGACAGGGAGAGACCCAGTACTTC	13	.	TRBD1	TRBJ2-5	TRBV7-9
CAWSAGSGYGYTF	TGTGCCTGGAGCGCGGGATCCGGCTATGGCTACACCTTC	13	.	.	TRBJ1-2	TRBV30
CASSPGTGGTEAFF	TGCGCCAGCAGCCCCGGGACAGGGGGGACTGAAGCTTTCTTT	14	.	TRBD1	TRBJ1-1	TRBV4-3
CASSQGHYGYTF	TGTGCCAGCTCACAGGGGCACTATGGCTACACCTTC	12	.	.	TRBJ1-2	TRBV18
CSVTGTAYEQYF	TGCAGCGTTACAGGGACAGCATACGAGCAGTACTTC	12	.	TRBD1	TRBJ2-7	TRBV29-1
CASSRTGSYNEQFF	TGTGCCAGCAGTAGGACAGGGTCCTACAATGAGCAGTTCTTC	14	.	TRBD1	TRBJ2-1	TRBV28
CASSKTGYSNQPQHF	TGTGCCAGCAGTAAAACAGGGTATAGCAATCAGCCCCAGCATTTT	15	.	.	TRBJ1-5	TRBV2
CASSFIPGELSEAFF	TGTGCCAGCAGTTTCATTCCAGGGGAGCTAAGTGAAGCTTTCTTT	15	.	.	TRBJ1-1	TRBV6-5
CARTKTGFDSPLHF	TGCGCCCGGACTAAGACAGGGTTCGATTCACCCCTCCACTTT	14	.	TRBD1	TRBJ1-6	TRBV10-1
CASSSRGQGDSYEQYF	TGTGCCAGCAGTAGCCGGGGACAGGGGGATTCCTACGAGCAGTACTTC	16	.	TRBD1	TRBJ2-7	TRBV6-6
CASSTRGGSGNTIYF	TGTGCCAGCAGTACCCGCGGAGGCTCAGGAAACACCATATATTTT	15	once	.	TRBJ1-3	TRBV6-1
CATLTGCQETQYF	TGTGCCACGCTGACAGGGTGCCAAGAGACCCAGTACTTC	13	.	TRBD1	TRBJ2-5	TRBV19
CASTGGYGYTF	TGTGCCAGCACCGGAGGCTATGGCTACACCTTC	11	.	.	TRBJ1-2	TRBV28
CASSDPGHRYEQYF	TGTGCCAGCAGTGACCCGGGACACCGCTACGAGCAGTACTTC	14	few	.	TRBJ2-7	TRBV6-6
CASSLSSGVNQPQHF	TGTGCCAGCAGTTTAAGCAGCGGGGTAAATCAGCCCCAGCATTTT	15	.	.	TRBJ1-5	TRBV27
CASSFKWAGTGSSGNTIYF	TGTGCCAGCAGCTTTAAATGGGCCGGGACCGGGAGCTCTGGAAACACCATATATTTT	19	once	.	TRBJ1-3	TRBV7-8
CASSPSVGRMYEQYF	TGTGCCAGCAGCCCCTCCGTCGGGAGAATGTACGAGCAGTACTTC	15	.	.	TRBJ2-7	TRBV9
CAWSPRTGGALRHGYTF	TGTGCCTGGAGTCCAAGGACAGGGGGCGCGCTCCGCCATGGCTACACCTTC	17	.	TRBD1	TRBJ1-2	TRBV30
CASSTPKLDTQYF	TGTGCCAGCAGTACCCCTAAACTGGATACGCAGTATTTT	13	.	.	TRBJ2-3	TRBV6-6
CASSNRETQYF	TGTGCCAGTAGTAACAGAGAGACCCAGTACTTC	11	.	.	TRBJ2-5	TRBV19
CASTRQALVPNQPQHF	TGTGCCAGTACCCGCCAGGCCCTGGTCCCGAATCAGCCCCAGCATTTT	16	few	.	TRBJ1-5	TRBV19